The 6 T cell receptor beta chains reported below all come from one sample, sequenced in a study of T cells in Graves' hyperthyroidism and ophthalmopathy. RNA transcripts gave rise to amplified TCR beta CDR3 regions. In the first-round RT-PCR of the TCR CDR3, the HTBI primer set was used. Each CDR3 protein is one row after TCRdb ran MiXCR on the multiplex PCR reads. Found here are about half a million distinct CDR3 sequences, 20% of them singletons; the top ten hold about 26%. The sequencing input was blood. The receptors derive from a man between 18 and 29 years old with Graves' hyperthyroidism.

The chain joins TRBV28 to TRBJ2-5; 8 bases are a match to TRBD1. The junction had 8 bases not matched to a gene; V was cut back by 3 bases and J by 5 bases. From germline, CDR1 is MDHEN and CDR2 SYDVKM. The CDR3 sequence is 15 residues long. The CDR3 reads CASSLGTGNGETQYF. The CDR3 DNA reads as TGTGCCAGCAGTTTGGGGACAGGCAACGGGGAGACCCAGTACTTC.

There are many counts of this clonotype. The chain employs TRBV12-3 or TRBV12-4 and TRBJ1-5, with no clear D. This CDR3 has 14 amino acids. V lost 5 bases to trimming and J lost 3 bases, with 11 bases between them. This chain's CDR3 is CASSPSRLNQPQHF. CDR3 DNA: TGTGCCAGCAGTCCATCGCGACTCAATCAGCCCCAGCATTTT.

The sample holds many counts of this clonotype. This rearrangement joins TRBV20-1 to TRBJ2-7, with TRBD1 matching 12 bases. The CDR3 has 15 amino acids. Germline lookup yields CDR1 DFQATT and CDR2 SNEGSKA (reference sequence). Trimming at V came to 1 base and at J to 7 bases, leaving 8 bases not matched to a gene. CDR3 sequence reads: CSARGRDRGLSEQYF. The DNA for the CDR3 is TGCAGTGCTAGAGGCCGGGACAGGGGGCTAAGTGAGCAGTACTTC.

This clonotype showed up many times. V usage is TRBV27 and J usage is TRBJ1-1; D gene ambiguous. CDR3 length equals 16 residues. V shed 2 bases and J shed 1 base, with 14 bases lying between them. Germline V CDR1 and CDR2: MNHEY, SMNVEV (reference sequence). In DNA form, the CDR3 reads TGTGCCAGCAGTTTAATGGCTCGGCAGGCGAACACTGAAGCTTTCTTT. The encoded protein is CASSLMARQANTEAFF.

This clonotype occurred a few times. This chain uses TRBV6-4 with TRBJ1-6, with 7 nucleotides matching TRBD1. With 5 bases clipped from V and 4 bases from J, the junction kept 11 bases outside the gene matches. The CDR3 extends over 17 amino acids. Germline CDR1 is MRHNA and CDR2 is SNTAGT. CDR3 bases: TGTGCCAGCAGTCCCGGGCAGGGGGGAATTTATAATTCACCCCTCCACTTT. Residues: CASSPGQGGIYNSPLHF.

Many counts were recorded for this clonotype. This chain links TRBV27 with TRBJ1-1; 9 bases are a match to TRBD1. The CDR3 sequence is 14 residues long. From germline, CDR1 is MNHEY and CDR2 SMNVEV (reference sequence). Trimming at V came to 7 bases and at J to 7 bases, leaving 10 bases not matched to a gene. The CDR3 coding sequence is TGTGCCAGCACAAAACAGGGGGCGCCGGATGAAGCTTTCTTT. It yields the protein CASTKQGAPDEAFF.